This TCR beta chain stems from a study of blood T cell repertoires in COVID-19. The V gene's germline CDR1 is SGDLS and CDR2 YYNGEE. With 4 bases clipped from V and 3 bases from J, the junction kept 3 bases outside the gene matches. CDR3 length equals 13 residues. Clones were read by immunoSEQ multiplex PCR, and TCRdb kept only the in-frame ones, dropping some. The sample lists about 380,000 clones; more than 75% were seen once. This TCR came from a woman in her late teens or twenties who had recovered from COVID-19. The chain recombines TRBV9 with TRBJ2-5, with 7 bases matching TRBD1. The sequencing sample was made of PBMCs or T cells enriched from blood (not recorded which). CDR3 nucleotide sequence: TGTGCCAGCAGCCAAACAGGGGAAGAGACCCAGTACTTC. Translating gives CASSQTGEETQYF.